This T cell receptor beta chain was obtained from a study of blood T cell repertoires in COVID-19. Sequenced by immunoSEQ multiplex PCR; TCRdb stores in-frame clones only, minus some. Among about 26,000 clones, over 70% were seen once, and the ten largest hold approximately 53%. CDR1 and CDR2 from the germline V gene are MNHEY and SVGAGI. This CDR3 has 13 residues. V shed 5 bases, J shed 4 bases, and the junction held 3 bases outside the gene matches. This chain links TRBV6-5 with TRBJ2-7; TRBD2 matches 9 bases. The sequenced sample consisted of peripheral blood. This sequence was found in a man aged 45-60 years with active or convalescent COVID-19. DNA of the CDR3: TGTGCCAGCAGTAGACTAGCGGAATACGAGCAGTACTTC. Protein product: CASSRLAEYEQYF.